This T cell receptor beta chain was sequenced for a study of T-cell memory formation after mild COVID-19. TCRdb ran MiXCR on the 5' RACE reads and lists one entry per CDR3 protein. The table includes fewer than 700,000 distinct CDR3 sequences, 20% to 25% detected once. The table lists this clonotype with a few counts. Its target is not known. Findings of the study overall: CD4+ contracting clones were mainly CM and EM; CD8+ ones, EMRA.

The germline V gene encodes CDR1 MNHEY and CDR2 SMNVEV (reference sequence). The ends were cut back, 6 bases at V and 4 bases at J, with 15 bases in the middle. The CDR3 loop spans 14 amino acids. This clonotype was obtained from an adult woman who had mild COVID-19 (a few samples of this study predate the infection). Cell type and time point are not known. V usage is TRBV27 and J usage is TRBJ1-2, with unresolved D. Specimen: PBMCs or a T cell subset sorted from them (not recorded which). CDR3 in DNA: TGTGCCAGCAGCCTGAACGGACTTGCCTATGGCTACACCTTC. This codes for CASSLNGLAYGYTF.